The source of this T cell receptor beta chain is a study of blood T cell repertoires in COVID-19. Study summary: Sites in the United States, Italy and Spain provided acute and convalescent COVID-19 samples. Sources were T cells, B-cell-depleted T cells, or PBMCs; the material itself was cDNA or gDNA.

CDR3 length: 17 residues. In germline, CDR1 is MNHEY, CDR2 SMNVEV (reference sequence). With 0 bases clipped from V and 4 bases from J, the junction kept 8 bases outside the gene matches. In the source study's methods: Scientists estimated how many nucleated cells there were by amplifying reference gene primers. Assay: immunoSEQ multiplex PCR; the TCRdb copy retains only in-frame clones and omits some. From that table come the V and J calls and clone size; the DNA was used to work out D and trimming. The sample lists some 270,000 clones; about 89% were seen once. The receptor was derived from a man aged 25-45 years with acute or convalescent COVID-19. This rearrangement joins TRBV27 to TRBJ2-1; 8 bases fit TRBD1. The specimen sequenced was peripheral blood. DNA for the CDR3: TGTGCCAGCAGTTTATCGACAGCCAGGGGGCCGTACAATGAGCAGTTCTTC. This translates into CASSLSTARGPYNEQFF.